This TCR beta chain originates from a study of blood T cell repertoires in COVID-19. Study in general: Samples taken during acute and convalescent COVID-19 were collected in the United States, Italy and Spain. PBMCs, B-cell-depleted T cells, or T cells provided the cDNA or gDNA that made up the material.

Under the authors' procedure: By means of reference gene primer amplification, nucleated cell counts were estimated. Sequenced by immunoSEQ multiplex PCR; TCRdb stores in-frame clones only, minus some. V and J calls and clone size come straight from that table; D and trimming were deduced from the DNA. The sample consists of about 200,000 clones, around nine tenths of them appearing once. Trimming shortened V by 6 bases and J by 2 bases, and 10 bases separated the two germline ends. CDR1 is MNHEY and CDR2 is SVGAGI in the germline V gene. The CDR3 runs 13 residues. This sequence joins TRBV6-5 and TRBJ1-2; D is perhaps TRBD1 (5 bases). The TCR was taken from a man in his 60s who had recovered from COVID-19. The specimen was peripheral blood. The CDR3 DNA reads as TGTGCCAGCAGCCAGACAGAGAACTATGGCTACACCTTC. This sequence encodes CASSQTENYGYTF.